A selection of T cell receptor beta chains follows, all from one sample in a study of post-analysis software for immune sequencing data. TCRdb reprocessed the PCR reads via MiXCR and lists one record per CDR3 protein. This repertoire shows more than 450,000 distinct CDR3 sequences, around 44% found once; its top ten account for over 1.5%. Sample: blood. The receptors were sampled from a girl aged 5 to 17 with multiple sclerosis. CDR3s include the opening cysteine and the closing phenylalanine or tryptophan. The order of the fields is V gene, J gene, D gene, clone size, CDR3 length, CDR3 DNA, CDR3 protein. The D gene is left open where the match is weak. Clone sizes are given selectively: once, few, many, or a class where the clone is expanded.

v_call: TRBV29-1; j_call: TRBJ2-5; d_call: TRBD2; clone_size: few; cdr3_length: 14; cdr3_nt: TGCAGCGTTTCTACTAGCGGGGTTGGGGAGACCCAGTACTTC; cdr3_aa: CSVSTSGVGETQYF
v_call: TRBV4-1; j_call: TRBJ1-5; d_call: .; clone_size: .; cdr3_length: 16; cdr3_nt: TGCGCCAGCAGCCAAGATTCGGGGAGTTTCAATCAGCCCCAGCATTTT; cdr3_aa: CASSQDSGSFNQPQHF
v_call: TRBV12-3/TRBV12-4; j_call: TRBJ2-7; d_call: .; clone_size: .; cdr3_length: 13; cdr3_nt: TGTGCCAGCAGTTTGCACGAAACCTACGAGCAGTACTTC; cdr3_aa: CASSLHETYEQYF
v_call: TRBV29-1; j_call: TRBJ2-7; d_call: .; clone_size: .; cdr3_length: 13; cdr3_nt: TGCAGCGTTGAGACAGGGACTTGCTACGAGCAGTACTTC; cdr3_aa: CSVETGTCYEQYF
v_call: TRBV29-1; j_call: TRBJ1-2; d_call: .; clone_size: .; cdr3_length: 12; cdr3_nt: TGCAGCGTTGACGAGGGCGGGTGGGGCTACACCTTC; cdr3_aa: CSVDEGGWGYTF
v_call: TRBV11-2; j_call: TRBJ2-7; d_call: .; clone_size: few; cdr3_length: 17; cdr3_nt: TGTGCCAGCAGCCCTGCGAAACGCCCCGGGCTCCCGCCGGAGCAGTACTTC; cdr3_aa: CASSPAKRPGLPPEQYF
v_call: TRBV4-1; j_call: TRBJ2-5; d_call: TRBD2; clone_size: .; cdr3_length: 15; cdr3_nt: TGCGCCAGCAGCCCTACCCGGGGGGTGGCGCGAGAGCAGTACTTC; cdr3_aa: CASSPTRGVAREQYF
v_call: TRBV12-3/TRBV12-4; j_call: TRBJ1-4; d_call: TRBD1; clone_size: few; cdr3_length: 14; cdr3_nt: TGTGCCAGCAGTATACAGGGGTCTAATGAAAAACTGTTTTTT; cdr3_aa: CASSIQGSNEKLFF
v_call: TRBV9; j_call: TRBJ2-1; d_call: .; clone_size: .; cdr3_length: 13; cdr3_nt: TGTGCCAGCAGTGAATACTTTCAAGGGGAGCAGTTCTTC; cdr3_aa: CASSEYFQGEQFF
v_call: TRBV12-3/TRBV12-4; j_call: TRBJ2-1; d_call: .; clone_size: .; cdr3_length: 15; cdr3_nt: TGTGCCAGCAGTTTGCGGGTGCGGAGGTCCGATGAGCAGTTCTTC; cdr3_aa: CASSLRVRRSDEQFF
v_call: TRBV24-1; j_call: TRBJ2-1; d_call: .; clone_size: .; cdr3_length: 16; cdr3_nt: TGTGCCACCAGTGATTCCGATGCGGGGCACTACAATGAGCAGTTCTTC; cdr3_aa: CATSDSDAGHYNEQFF
v_call: TRBV2; j_call: TRBJ2-7; d_call: TRBD1; clone_size: .; cdr3_length: 14; cdr3_nt: TGTGCCAGTGCCAGGGGGCAAGGCTCCTACGAGCAGTACTTC; cdr3_aa: CASARGQGSYEQYF
v_call: TRBV20-1; j_call: TRBJ2-3; d_call: TRBD2; clone_size: .; cdr3_length: 16; cdr3_nt: TGCAGTGCTAGAAAGGGGCTAGCGGGGGATGCAGATACGCAGTATTTT; cdr3_aa: CSARKGLAGDADTQYF
v_call: TRBV5-1; j_call: TRBJ2-5; d_call: .; clone_size: .; cdr3_length: 12; cdr3_nt: TGCGCCAGCAGCTTGGCGACGAAGACCCAGTACTTC; cdr3_aa: CASSLATKTQYF
v_call: TRBV20-1; j_call: TRBJ2-3; d_call: .; clone_size: few; cdr3_length: 13; cdr3_nt: TGCAGTGCTAGGCCGGTCGTCACAGATACGCAGTATTTT; cdr3_aa: CSARPVVTDTQYF